The TCR beta chain under discussion was sequenced for a study of shared clonotypes between healthy human individuals. At the level of the study: Donor composition was a couple of women and three men, aged 18 to 49.

V lost 5 bases to trimming and J lost 14 bases, with 19 bases between them. Germline assignment: CDR1 MNHEY and CDR2 SMNVEV (reference sequence). The CDR3 is 13 residues long. Deep-level settings were used for running the assay. Unsorted PBMC replicate PCRs drew on 250 to 300 ng DNA, representing approximately 30,000 T cell genomes. Produced via immunoSEQ multiplex PCR; TCRdb's table is partial and in-frame only. This sample has about half a million clones, with around 73% found just once. The sequence came from a woman aged 40 to 49 in good health. Some clones in this sample may be carry-over from other donors' samples. V and J are TRBV27 and TRBJ1-3, with TRBD1 as a possible D gene (6 bases). The sample comprised PBMCs. The CDR3 region has the DNA TGTGCCAGCAGTGACCCCGGGACATCCGTGGTATATTTT. Its translation is CASSDPGTSVVYF.